The 2 T cell receptor beta chains presented below share a single source sample, sequenced in a study of monozygotic twins with inflammatory bowel disease. One entry per CDR3 protein, without DNA, is what TCRdb gives after re-calling the 5' RACE reads. This sample contains some 440,000 distinct CDR3 sequences. Sequencing was carried out using blood. These receptors originate from a human donor with ulcerative colitis or Crohn's disease, or a healthy co-twin of an affected twin (not recorded which).

V gene TRBV20-1 combines with J gene TRBJ2-5. This CDR3 has 13 residues. Germline V gene sequence: CDR1 DFQATT, CDR2 SNEGSKA (reference sequence). CDR3 sequence: CSARGGPQETQYF.

The V call is TRBV6-5, the J call TRBJ2-1; TCRdb proposes TRBD2, but this gene call is untestable without DNA. The germline V gene encodes CDR1 MNHEY and CDR2 SVGAGI. The CDR3 is 17 residues long. The CDR3 sequence is CASSYTSSGGIYNEQFF.